This T cell receptor beta chain derives from a study of blood T cells in healthy people across ages. V was trimmed by 5 bases and J by 2 bases, leaving 9 bases between them. This CDR3 is 13 amino acids long. The germline V gene has CDR1 SGDLS and CDR2 YYNGEE. Primers used in a second PCR of about 7 to 12 cycles were a sample-barcoded 5' primer and a J-beta primer mix. A single record per CDR3 protein comes from TCRdb applying MiXCR to the 5' RACE reads. This sample yields around 1,000,000 distinct CDR3 sequences, of which less than 25% are seen a single time; less than 0.75% belongs to the top ten. These sequences were also reported in another study, on T cells of mothers and their children.

Specimen: blood. The sequence was collected from a girl aged 2 to 10 in good health. This chain uses TRBV9 with TRBJ2-3; no reliable D call. The CDR3 reads CASSIPNTDTQYF. For the CDR3, the DNA is TGTGCCAGCAGTATCCCCAACACAGATACGCAGTATTTT.